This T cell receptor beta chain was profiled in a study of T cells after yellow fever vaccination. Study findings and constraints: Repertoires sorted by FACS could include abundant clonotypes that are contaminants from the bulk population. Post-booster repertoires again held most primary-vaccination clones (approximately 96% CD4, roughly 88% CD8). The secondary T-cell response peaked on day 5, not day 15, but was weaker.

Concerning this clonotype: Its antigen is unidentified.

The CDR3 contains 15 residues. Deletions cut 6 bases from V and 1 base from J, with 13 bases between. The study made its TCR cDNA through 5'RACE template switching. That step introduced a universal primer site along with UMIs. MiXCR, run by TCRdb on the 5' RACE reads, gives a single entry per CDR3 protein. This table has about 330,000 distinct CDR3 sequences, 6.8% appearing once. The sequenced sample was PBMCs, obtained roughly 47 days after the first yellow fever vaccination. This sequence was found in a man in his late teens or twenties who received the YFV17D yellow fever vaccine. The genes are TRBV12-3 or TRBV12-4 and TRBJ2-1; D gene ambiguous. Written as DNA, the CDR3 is TGTGCCAGCAGCCTTCACGACGGATCCTACAATGAGCAGTTCTTC. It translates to CASSLHDGSYNEQFF.